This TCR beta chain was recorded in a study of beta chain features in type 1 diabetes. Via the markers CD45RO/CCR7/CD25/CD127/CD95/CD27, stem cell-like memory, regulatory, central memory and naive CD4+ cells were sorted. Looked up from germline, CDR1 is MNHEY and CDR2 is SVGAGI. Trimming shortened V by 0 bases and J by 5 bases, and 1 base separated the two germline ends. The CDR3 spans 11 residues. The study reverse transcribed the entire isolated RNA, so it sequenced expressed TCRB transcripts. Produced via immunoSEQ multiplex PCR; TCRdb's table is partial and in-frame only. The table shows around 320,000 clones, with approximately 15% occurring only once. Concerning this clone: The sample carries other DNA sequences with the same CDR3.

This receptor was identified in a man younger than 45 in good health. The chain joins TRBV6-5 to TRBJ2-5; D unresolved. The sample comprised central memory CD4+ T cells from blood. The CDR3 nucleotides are TGTGCCAGCAGTTACTCTGAGACCCAGTACTTC. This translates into CASSYSETQYF.